This T cell receptor (beta chain) appears in the sequencing data of a study of blood T cell repertoires in COVID-19 (TCRdb year 2020). Background for the entire study: Collaborator samples came from the United States, Italy and Spain and covered acute and convalescent phases of COVID-19. A de-identified subject ID, COVID-19 status, age in years and sex were almost always included in the sample metadata. The material from the prospective study consisted of cDNA or gDNA derived from T cells, B-cell-depleted T cells, or PBMCs. A freely available public database, intended as a resource for researchers studying the immune response to SARS-CoV-2, is where the repertoires were released. Subjects who had been exposed to COVID-19, were actively infected with it, or had recovered from it provided the deeply sampled blood TCRbeta repertoires that made up the dataset. HLA class I and class II types, where available, came from metadata supplied by the sample provider rather than from assay-based typing. Samples were obtained from the ongoing ImmuneRACE study (first 160 participants) and from 950 to 1,500 subjects provided by 6 global collaborators.

Results the study describes overall, beyond this receptor: How much clinical and demographic metadata was included differed by source and by participant, and the metadata was provided uncurated.

The immunoSEQ Assay, a bias-controlled multiplex PCR, was used to amplify TCRbeta CDR3 regions from genomic DNA. Per the source publication's procedure: The number of nucleated cells in each sample was estimated by amplification of reference gene primers within the assay. To quantify the absolute abundance of each unique TCRbeta CDR3 rearrangement, sequence reads were collapsed and filtered. For each sample, productive Simpson clonality was calculated by taking the square root of Simpson's diversity index across productive rearrangements. TCRdb's version of the immuneACCESS table is confined to in-frame rearrangements and falls short of the full clone set. An unresolved V gene accounts for under half of the shortfall where checked; the remainder is of unknown origin. V, J and clone size are those of that table, while D and trimming were read from the DNA. Present in this sample are almost 250,000 clones, around nine tenths of which were seen just once. The ten largest clones add up to about 1.6% of the sample.

A second Seattle source provided samples from volunteer blood donors who had recovered from COVID-19. Each collaborating institution followed its own protocols to collect whole blood in K2EDTA tubes. Collaborator samples were shipped for TCRbeta analysis as frozen whole blood, isolated PBMCs, or DNA extracted from either sample type. As concerns this clone: No cognate antigen has been identified for it. No per-base quality is available; no much larger clone lies one base away.

There are 14 amino acids in the CDR3, from cysteine to phenylalanine inclusive. Solely the CDR3 DNA is kept, with 42 bases framed from the first base. V is cut back by 3 bases and J by 6 bases, with 1 base in the junction unmatched. CDR1 and CDR2 are drawn from the germline V gene (reference sequence): SEHNR, FQNEAQ. Source material: peripheral blood. The chain was built from TRBV7-9 and TRBJ2-2; 10 of the junction bases match TRBD2. The source is a woman aged 60-75 years who had recovered from COVID-19. The CDR3 reads as follows: CASSFGLAAGELFF. The nucleotides read TGTGCCAGCAGCTTCGGACTAGCGGCCGGGGAGCTGTTTTTT.